These 27 T cell receptor beta chains came from one sample sequenced in a study of shared clonotypes between healthy human individuals. Here immunoSEQ multiplex PCR was the method, and the copy in TCRdb shows in-frame clones only, minus some. The data hold fewer than 700,000 clones, with about 80% observed a single time. Sequencing input: PBMCs. The receptors were gathered from a woman aged 40-49 years in good health. Some clones in this sample may be carry-over from other donors' samples.

J is TRBJ2-5 and V is TRBV20-1; a weak D match, TRBD2 (6 bases). CDR3 length equals 11 residues. Germline lookup yields CDR1 DFQATT and CDR2 SNEGSKA (reference sequence). The V end lost 5 bases, the J end lost 11 bases, and 15 bases lay between the germline ends. In nucleotides, the CDR3 is TGCAGTGCTGGGGGGAGAGGGGAGCAGTACTTC. It encodes CSAGGRGEQYF.

Comments on this clone: Given a far larger clone just one base away, this is likely a sequencing read error. The sample holds other DNA sequences that translate to the same CDR3. V is TRBV30 and J is TRBJ1-5, with D possibly being TRBD1 (6 bases). This CDR3 has 13 amino acids. The germline V and J ends were trimmed by 2 bases and 7 bases, with 12 bases remaining between them. Germline CDR1 is GTSNPN and CDR2 is SVGIG (reference sequence). The CDR3 here is CAWSRGNWQPQHF. As DNA, the CDR3 is TGTGCCTGGAGTAGGGGGAACTGGCAGCCCCAGCATTTT.

This clone was found a few times. Other DNA variants within this sample encode the same CDR3. This chain joins TRBV7-9 and TRBJ1-4; tentatively, D is TRBD1 (5 bases). Trimming took 5 bases from V and 5 from J, leaving 12 bases between them. The CDR3 totals 14 residues. Germline CDR1 is SEHNR and CDR2 is FQNEAQ (reference sequence). As DNA, the CDR3 is TGTGCCAGCAGCCCCGGGACTGAGAATGAAAAACTGTTTTTT. It specifies CASSPGTENEKLFF.

V is TRBV10-1 and J is TRBJ2-6; no definite D call. This CDR3 has 13 residues. Between the trimmed V and J ends, which lost 6 bases and 5 bases, there was a span of 8 bases. Germline loops: CDR1 WNHNN, CDR2 SYGVQD (reference sequence). Here the CDR3 reads CASRQSRANVLTF. The CDR3, as DNA: TGCGCCAGCAGACAAAGTCGGGCCAACGTCCTGACTTTC.

The chain is built from TRBV7-2 and TRBJ1-3; D not certain. The germline V and J ends were trimmed by 4 bases and 1 base, with 11 bases remaining between them. Looked up from germline, CDR1 is SGHTA and CDR2 is FQGNSA. The CDR3 sequence is 15 residues long. The CDR3: CASSSEGGSGNTIYF. Written as DNA, the CDR3 is TGTGCCAGCAGCTCCGAGGGTGGATCTGGAAACACCATATATTTT.

V is TRBV7-8 and J is TRBJ1-2, with 8 bases fitting TRBD1. Per germline, CDR1 SGHVS and CDR2 FQNEAQ. The CDR3 runs to 14 residues. J gave up 8 bases and V 2 bases, and 7 bases lay outside the gene matches. The DNA of the CDR3 is TGTGCCAGCAGCTTAAATCAGGGGGCTTGGGGCTACACCTTC. It is translated as CASSLNQGAWGYTF.

J is TRBJ2-1 and V is TRBV7-2, with unresolved D. Germline V CDR1 and CDR2: SGHTA, FQGNSA. CDR3 length equals 14 residues. Trimming left V 2 bases short and J 4 bases short, with 9 bases between. The CDR3 sequence: CASSLQDGYNEQFF. The CDR3 DNA follows: TGTGCCAGCAGCTTACAGGACGGGTACAATGAGCAGTTCTTC.

The gene calls are TRBV9 and TRBJ1-4; 8 nucleotides line up with TRBD1. The V gene end was trimmed by 0 bases and the J gene end by 7 bases; junction bases not matched to a gene: 11. Germline CDR1 is SGDLS and CDR2 is YYNGEE. This CDR3 spans 17 amino acids. CDR3 coding DNA: TGTGCCAGCAGCGTAGGTCCCCGACAGGGGATAGGTGAAAAACTGTTTTTT. Its translation: CASSVGPRQGIGEKLFF.

The chain is built from TRBV7-9 and TRBJ2-2; D is ambiguous. The germline CDR1 and CDR2 sequences are SEHNR and FQNEAQ (reference sequence). V shed 4 bases and J shed 7 bases, with 7 bases lying between them. The CDR3 has 12 amino acids. CDR3 sequence: CASSYLIGELFF. The DNA of the CDR3 is TGTGCCAGCAGCTATCTGATCGGGGAGCTGTTTTTT.

V and J are TRBV29-1 and TRBJ2-7, with D tentatively TRBD2 (5 bases). This CDR3 has 12 amino acids. Germline lookup yields CDR1 SQVTM and CDR2 ANQGSEA. V was pared by 7 bases and J by 4 bases, with 14 bases between. CDR3 in DNA: TGCAGCGGATGGACCAGCGGATACGAGCAGTACTTC. It codes for CSGWTSGYEQYF.

The chain carries TRBV6-5 and TRBJ2-4; TRBD1 matches at 7 bases. CDR1 and CDR2 (germline): MNHEY, SVGAGI. The V gene end was trimmed by 2 bases and the J gene end by 5 bases; junction bases not matched to a gene: 3. The CDR3 covers 14 residues. The CDR3 loop reads CASSYNRGENIQYF. The CDR3 DNA reads TGTGCCAGCAGTTACAACAGGGGAGAAAACATTCAGTACTTC.

V gene TRBV2 combines with J gene TRBJ1-5; D uncertain. Germline-derived CDR1 and CDR2 are SNHLY and FYNNEI. V shed 7 bases and J shed 1 base, with 8 bases lying between them. The CDR3 is 13 amino acids. The DNA of the CDR3 is TGTGCCAGCACCCGGGCCAGCAATCAGCCCCAGCATTTT. Protein: CASTRASNQPQHF.

The chain has TRBV6-6 and TRBJ2-7; 9 bases fit TRBD2. The CDR3 runs to 15 residues. Per germline, CDR1 MNHNY and CDR2 SVGAGI (reference sequence). V was clipped by 5 bases and J by 6 bases; unmatched bases: 11. In DNA, the CDR3 is TGTGCCAGCAGTGCCCTTAGCGGGAGCAAGGTCGAGCAGTACTTC. Its translation: CASSALSGSKVEQYF.

This clone is a singleton in its sample. A far larger clone is one base from this, pointing to a likely read error. This sequence joins TRBV4-1 and TRBJ2-7; D possibly uses TRBD1 or TRBD2 (5 bases each). The length of the CDR3 is 16 residues. In germline, CDR1 is MGHRA, CDR2 YSYEKL. V lost 0 bases and J lost 6, with 18 bases in between. In DNA form, the CDR3 reads TGCGCCAGCAGCCAAGACCCAAGGACGCAGAGGGGCGAGCAGTACTTC. It is translated as CASSQDPRTQRGEQYF.

The chain uses TRBV28 and TRBJ2-7, with 7 bases matching TRBD1. With V trimmed by 2 bases and J by 7 bases, 11 bases remained unmatched. Per germline, CDR1 MDHEN and CDR2 SYDVKM. There are 15 residues in the CDR3. CDR3 protein: CASSLATGLHGEQYF. As DNA, the CDR3 is TGTGCCAGCAGTTTAGCGACAGGGCTCCATGGAGAGCAGTACTTC.

This rearrangement joins TRBV5-5 to TRBJ2-1; 13 nucleotides match TRBD2. CDR1 and CDR2 (germline): SGHKS, YYEKEE (reference sequence). The CDR3 runs to 19 residues. Trimming took 3 bases from V and 9 from J; bases not matched to a gene: 18. CDR3 amino acids: CASSSSSYSRLAGGAEQFF. The CDR3 DNA sequence: TGTGCCAGCAGCTCCTCCTCTTACAGCCGACTAGCGGGAGGAGCTGAGCAGTTCTTC.

The chain recombines TRBV10-1 with TRBJ2-5, with 7 bases matching TRBD1. The end of the DNA fits TRBJ2-7 better, so the J call may be wrong. The CDR3 runs 13 residues. The germline CDR1 and CDR2 sequences are WNHNN and SYGVQD (reference sequence). The CDR3 sequence: CASNNRGRYEQYF. The CDR3 bases are TGCGCCAGCAATAACAGGGGTAGGTACGAGCAGTACTTC.

About this clone: The same CDR3 also results from other DNA sequences found in this sample. The genes are TRBV5-5 and TRBJ2-7; possibly TRBD2 for D (5 bases). V lost 0 bases to trimming and J lost 3 bases, with 7 bases between them. The CDR3 contains 13 residues. Per germline, CDR1 SGHKS and CDR2 YYEKEE (reference sequence). CDR3 sequence reads: CASSLGGIYEQYF. The CDR3 coding sequence is TGTGCCAGCAGCTTGGGAGGGATCTACGAGCAGTACTTC.

The chain has TRBV5-6 and TRBJ2-7; 7 nucleotides match TRBD1. The CDR3 extends over 14 amino acids. Germline-derived CDR1 and CDR2 are SGHDT and YYEEEE. V shed 4 bases and J 9 bases; nucleotides not matched to a gene: 13. The CDR3 reads CASSPPGTELGQYF. The CDR3 DNA sequence: TGTGCCAGCAGCCCCCCCGGGACAGAACTTGGGCAGTACTTC.

The V and J genes are TRBV5-1 and TRBJ2-3; TRBD2 aligns across 14 bases. The CDR3 loop spans 16 amino acids. Germline lookup yields CDR1 SGHRS and CDR2 YFSETQ. The trim removed 7 bases at V and 1 base at J, leaving 5 bases unmatched. This CDR3 reads CASGGLAGAGTDTQYF. In nucleotides, the CDR3 is TGCGCCAGCGGGGGACTAGCGGGAGCGGGCACAGATACGCAGTATTTT. Together with reference TRBV5-1 and TRBJ2-3, the CDR3 gives the full variable domain: KAGVTQTPRYLIKTRGQQVTLSCSPISGHRSVSWYQQTPGQGLQFLFEYFSETQRNKGNFPGRFSGRQFSNSRSEMNVSTLELGDSALYLCASGGLAGAGTDTQYFGPGTRLTVL.

Notes on this clone: Being one base from a much bigger clone, this may be a read error. The chain uses TRBV7-3 and TRBJ2-7; 10 bases are a match to TRBD1. The CDR3 runs 13 residues. CDR1 is SGHTA, CDR2 FQGTGA, per germline. The junction had 0 bases not matched to a gene; V was cut back by 4 bases and J by 3 bases. CDR3 in DNA: TGTGCCAGCAGCTGGACAGGGGGCTACGAGCAGTACTTC. Translation: CASSWTGGYEQYF.

This clone appeared once. This chain uses TRBV29-1 with TRBJ2-7; no firm D call. This CDR3 contains 13 residues. Germline CDR1 reads SQVTM; CDR2 reads ANQGSEA. Trimming took off 5 bases at V and 1 base at J, with 12 bases between the two ends. The CDR3 sequence is CSVKATASYEQYF. For the CDR3, the DNA is TGCAGCGTTAAAGCTACAGCTTCCTACGAGCAGTACTTC.

This clone appeared a single time. The chain combines TRBV28 with TRBJ2-1; 7 nucleotides line up with TRBD1. Germline V CDR1 and CDR2: MDHEN, SYDVKM. The CDR3 covers 15 residues. V was pared by 3 bases and J by 2 bases, with 4 bases of the junction left unmatched. The CDR3 DNA reads as TGTGCCAGCAGTTTCACCGGGACAGCCTACAATGAGCAGTTCTTC. Its protein product is CASSFTGTAYNEQFF. Supplemented by reference TRBV28 and TRBJ2-1, the full variable domain reads DVKVTQSSRYLVKRTGEKVFLECVQDMDHENMFWYRQDPGLGLRLIYFSYDVKMKEKGDIPEGYSVSREKKERFSLILESASTNQTSMYLCASSFTGTAYNEQFFGPGTRLTVL.

The chain carries TRBV30 and TRBJ1-2; the D is unclear. CDR3 length equals 12 residues. The V end lost 0 bases, the J end lost 8 bases, and 10 bases lay between the germline ends. Germline assignment: CDR1 GTSNPN and CDR2 SVGIG (reference sequence). The CDR3 DNA is TGTGCCTGGAGTGTCTCCCTATCCGGCTACACCTTC. The encoded protein is CAWSVSLSGYTF.

The V call is TRBV27, the J call TRBJ2-3; perhaps TRBD2 as D (6 bases). Germline CDR1 reads MNHEY; CDR2 reads SMNVEV (reference sequence). Between the trimmed V and J ends, which lost 2 bases and 1 base, there was a span of 19 bases. The length of the CDR3 is 18 residues. The DNA for the CDR3 is TGTGCCAGCAGTTTAAGCACTGGCCTCGGAGGGGGCACAGATACGCAGTATTTT. This translates into CASSLSTGLGGGTDTQYF.

The J gene is TRBJ1-1, the V gene TRBV6-1, with a possible D match to TRBD1 (6 bases). Trimming shortened V by 3 bases and J by 7 bases, and 12 bases separated the two germline ends. Germline CDR1 and CDR2: MNHNS and SASEGT. The CDR3 covers 13 residues. CDR3 nucleotides: TGTGCCAGCAGTGACCGGGAGGACAGTGAAGCTTTCTTT. Protein product: CASSDREDSEAFF.

V is TRBV29-1 and J is TRBJ1-1; perhaps TRBD1 as D (5 bases). The CDR3 extends over 12 amino acids. The germline CDR1 and CDR2 sequences are SQVTM and ANQGSEA. The ends were cut back, 4 bases at V and 14 bases at J, with 20 bases in the middle. CDR3 nucleotide sequence: TGCAGCGTTGTCAGTGCGGGTTTAGGGGTGTTCTTT. This sequence encodes CSVVSAGLGVFF.